Listed here are 22 T cell receptor beta chains from one sample, sequenced in a study of regulatory T cells in long-lasting Graves disease. Noted time point: newly diagnosed GD, antithyroid drugs for less than 3 months. Construction of the TCR library relied on RNA isolated from PBMCs. Both iRepertoire HTBI primers and Arm-PCR of CDR3 regions were used to build the TCR beta libraries. A single record per CDR3 protein comes from TCRdb applying MiXCR to the multiplex PCR reads. The sample has under 300,000 distinct CDR3 sequences; around 17% are singletons. The sequencing here drew on peripheral blood mononuclear cells (PBMCs), taken at new diagnosis, from a patient treated with antithyroid drugs. Receptors originate from a female donor with Graves disease.

The sample holds many counts of this clonotype. The rearrangement joins TRBV30 to TRBJ1-1, with unresolved D. The CDR3 contains 13 residues. CDR1 GTSNPN and CDR2 SVGIG come from the germline V gene (reference sequence). Trimming removed 0 bases from V and 2 bases from J, with 7 bases in between. The CDR3 here is CAWSVGVNTEAFF. CDR3 DNA: TGTGCCTGGAGTGTTGGAGTAAACACTGAAGCTTTCTTT.

This clonotype was counted between two and nine times. This chain joins TRBV5-1 and TRBJ2-5, with a possible D match to TRBD2 (5 bases). Between the trimmed V and J ends, which lost 3 bases and 4 bases, there was a span of 13 bases. The CDR3 runs to 14 residues. The germline CDR1 and CDR2 sequences are SGHRS and YFSETQ. CDR3 sequence reads: CASSSQVEAETQYF. CDR3 bases: TGCGCCAGCAGCTCGCAGGTGGAGGCAGAGACCCAGTACTTC.

This clonotype has a count of ten or more. The rearrangement uses TRBV29-1 and TRBJ2-1; 13 bases fit TRBD2. Per germline, CDR1 SQVTM and CDR2 ANQGSEA. The CDR3 sequence is 15 residues long. Unmatched junction bases numbered 9, after V lost 6 bases and J lost 7 bases. This CDR3 is CSVYDGTSGANEQFF. As DNA, the CDR3 is TGCAGCGTATACGACGGGACTAGCGGGGCGAATGAGCAGTTCTTC.

This chain connects TRBV4-1 to TRBJ1-5; 8 positions match TRBD1. With 3 bases clipped from V and 4 bases from J, the junction kept 5 bases outside the gene matches. This CDR3 is 15 amino acids long. Germline assignment: CDR1 MGHRA and CDR2 YSYEKL. For the CDR3, the DNA is TGCGCCAGCAGCCAGGGGGACAGGTTGAATCAGCCCCAGCATTTT. Amino acids: CASSQGDRLNQPQHF.

This clonotype was observed many times. The chain couples TRBV6-1 to TRBJ2-7; 7 bases agree with TRBD1. Germline CDR1 reads MNHNS; CDR2 reads SASEGT. After removal of 0 bases from V and 5 bases from J, the junction contained 7 bases not matched to a gene. This CDR3 is built from 15 residues. CDR3 DNA sequence: TGTGCCAGCAGTGAAGCTAGACAGGGTAATAACGAGCAGTACTTC. Translated: CASSEARQGNNEQYF.

The J gene is TRBJ2-1, the V gene TRBV4-3; 12 nucleotides agree with TRBD2. The CDR3 extends over 17 amino acids. Germline V CDR1 and CDR2: LGHNA, YSLEER. V lost 0 bases, J lost 6 bases, and 6 bases stayed unmatched. CDR3 sequence: CASSQDLRTSGINEQFF. In DNA form, the CDR3 reads TGCGCCAGCAGCCAAGATTTGAGGACTAGCGGGATCAATGAGCAGTTCTTC.

The sample holds many counts of this clonotype. This chain connects TRBV12-3 or TRBV12-4 to TRBJ1-1; D gene ambiguous. This CDR3 has 12 amino acids. Trimming took off 5 bases at V and 8 bases at J, with 12 bases between the two ends. CDR3 sequence (DNA): TGTGCCAGCAGTCTAAGGACCGGAGAAGCTTTCTTT. This encodes CASSLRTGEAFF.

This clonotype was seen repeatedly, ten times or more. The genes are TRBV12-3 or TRBV12-4 and TRBJ1-3, with D perhaps matching TRBD1 (6 bases). With 4 bases removed from V and 0 bases from J, the gap between germline ends came to 10 bases. The CDR3 totals 15 residues. CDR3 DNA: TGTGCCAGCAGTTGGGACATACGCTCTGGAAACACCATATATTTT. It translates to CASSWDIRSGNTIYF.

As concerns this clonotype: A read error may explain this, as a much larger clone is one base away. This rearrangement joins TRBV28 to TRBJ2-1; 7 bases are a match to TRBD1. This CDR3 spans 17 amino acids. After removal of 5 bases from V and 2 bases from J, the junction contained 12 bases not matched to a gene. Germline lookup yields CDR1 MDHEN and CDR2 SYDVKM. The CDR3 here is CASSPGQEPITYNEQFF. The CDR3 nucleotides are TGTGCCAGCAGTCCAGGACAGGAACCCATCACCTACAATGAGCAGTTCTTC.

This clonotype was observed many times. The chain employs TRBV27 and TRBJ2-7; weak D call: TRBD1 (5 bases). V lost 3 bases to trimming and J lost 4 bases, with 16 bases between them. The CDR3 is 15 residues long. The germline V gene has CDR1 MNHEY and CDR2 SMNVEV (reference sequence). The CDR3 region is CASSFTGAPLYEQYF. CDR3 bases: TGTGCCAGCAGTTTCACAGGAGCGCCTCTTTACGAGCAGTACTTC.

This clonotype is labeled as medium-sized. The J gene is TRBJ2-7, the V gene TRBV28; 8 nucleotides align to TRBD1. Germline values: CDR1 MDHEN, CDR2 SYDVKM. Trimming took 6 bases from V and 3 from J; bases not matched to a gene: 10. CDR3 length: 15 amino acids. CDR3 protein: CASSRRTGFYYEQYF. The CDR3 DNA follows: TGTGCCAGCAGCAGGCGGACAGGGTTTTACTACGAGCAGTACTTC.

This clonotype was detected ten times or more. The rearrangement links TRBV9 to TRBJ1-1; 7 nucleotides line up with TRBD1. Germline V CDR1 and CDR2: SGDLS, YYNGEE. The CDR3 covers 13 residues. V lost 10 bases and J lost 1; bases outside the gene matches: 7. The DNA of the CDR3 is TGTGCCGGCATGACAGGGCGGAACACTGAAGCTTTCTTT. As protein: CAGMTGRNTEAFF.

This clonotype appeared many times. The gene calls are TRBV6-1 and TRBJ2-7; perhaps D is TRBD1 or TRBD2 (5 bases each). Trimming removed 6 bases from V and 3 bases from J, with 18 bases in between. The germline V gene has CDR1 MNHNS and CDR2 SASEGT. CDR3 size: 15 residues. CDR3 region: CASSSGTPFIYEQYF. Here the CDR3 DNA reads TGTGCCAGCAGCTCCGGGACCCCCTTCATCTACGAGCAGTACTTC.

This clonotype has a count of ten or more. This CDR3 reads CSARGLRTGGREQFF. In DNA, the CDR3 is TGCAGTGCTAGAGGGTTGAGGACAGGGGGTCGTGAGCAGTTCTTC. V is TRBV20-1 and J is TRBJ2-1; TRBD1 agrees at 10 bases. Per germline, CDR1 DFQATT and CDR2 SNEGSKA (reference sequence). Trimming cost V 1 base and J 9 bases; bases outside gene matches: 9. The CDR3 is 15 residues long.

The table lists this clonotype with many counts. The chain employs TRBV2 and TRBJ2-2, with TRBD1 matching over 9 bases. This CDR3 region has 15 residues. J gave up 2 bases and V 7 bases, and 5 bases lay outside the gene matches. Germline assignment: CDR1 SNHLY and CDR2 FYNNEI. CDR3 region: CASIQDRGNTGELFF. The DNA for the CDR3 is TGTGCCAGCATTCAGGACAGGGGCAACACCGGGGAGCTGTTTTTT.

This clonotype has a count of ten or more. This chain links TRBV19 with TRBJ2-1; D gene unclear. CDR1 is LNHDA and CDR2 is SQIVND in the germline V gene (reference sequence). This CDR3 region has 11 residues. Trimming shortened V by 3 bases and J by 8 bases, and 5 bases separated the two germline ends. The CDR3 bases are TGTGCCAGTAGTATGGAGTATGAGCAGTTCTTC. It encodes CASSMEYEQFF. Together with reference TRBV19 and TRBJ2-1, the CDR3 gives the full variable domain: DGGITQSPKYLFRKEGQNVTLSCEQNLNHDAMYWYRQDPGQGLRLIYYSQIVNDFQKGDIAEGYSVSREKKESFPLTVTSAQKNPTAFYLCASSMEYEQFFGPGTRLTVL.

This clonotype appeared many times. The V and J genes are TRBV28 and TRBJ2-3, with TRBD2 matching 14 bases. CDR3 length: 17 residues. The V gene's germline CDR1 is MDHEN and CDR2 SYDVKM. After removal of 6 bases from V and 5 bases from J, the junction contained 10 bases not matched to a gene. The CDR3 DNA sequence: TGTGCCAGCAGCCGACTAGCGGGAGGGTGGAATGGAGATACGCAGTATTTT. This sequence encodes CASSRLAGGWNGDTQYF.

This clonotype has ten or more counts. The gene calls are TRBV11-2 and TRBJ1-4; the D is unclear. This CDR3 spans 19 amino acids. V lost 3 bases, J lost 0 bases, and 20 bases lay in between. The germline V gene encodes CDR1 SGHAT and CDR2 FQNNGV. As DNA, the CDR3 is TGTGCCAGCAGCTTTCTAACAGTTTTCAAGAGAGCAACTAATGAAAAACTGTTTTTT. It encodes CASSFLTVFKRATNEKLFF.

This chain connects TRBV10-3 to TRBJ1-3; 9 bases align to TRBD1. CDR1 and CDR2 (germline): ENHRY, SYGVKD. The CDR3 runs to 15 residues. Trimming at V came to 6 bases and at J to 0 bases, leaving 3 bases not matched to a gene. CDR3 in amino acids: CAIRGTGNSGNTIYF. DNA for the CDR3: TGTGCCATCAGGGGGACAGGGAACTCTGGAAACACCATATATTTT.

This clonotype was counted at least ten times. This rearrangement joins TRBV15 to TRBJ2-5; 13 nucleotides line up with TRBD2. The CDR3 consists of 16 residues. The ends lost 5 bases at V and 2 bases at J; junction bases unmatched: 5. CDR1 LNHNV and CDR2 YYDKDF come from the germline V gene (reference sequence). CDR3 in amino acids: CATSLWTSGRQETQYF. As DNA, the CDR3 is TGTGCCACCAGCCTCTGGACTAGCGGGAGACAAGAGACCCAGTACTTC.

This clonotype was detected ten times or more. The V and J genes are TRBV6-1 and TRBJ1-2; 7 nucleotides match TRBD1. CDR3 length: 14 amino acids. V dropped 7 bases and J dropped 0; count of bases not matched to a gene: 5. The germline gives CDR1 MNHNS, CDR2 SASEGT. CDR3 in amino acids: CASTRTGSNYGYTF. CDR3 coding DNA: TGTGCCAGCACCCGGACAGGATCTAACTATGGCTACACCTTC.

In its sample, this clonotype was seen many times. V is TRBV2 and J is TRBJ1-4, with a weak D call TRBD1 (6 bases). Trimming left V 11 bases short and J 8 bases short, with 18 bases between. The CDR3 has 13 residues. Germline assignment: CDR1 SNHLY and CDR2 FYNNEI. The CDR3 is CAGRGDIGEKLFF. CDR3 nucleotide sequence: TGTGCCGGAAGAGGGGACATAGGCGAAAAACTGTTTTTT.